Listed here is a single T cell receptor (beta chain). This clone's antigen is unknown. Base qualities are not at hand, and no much larger clone is one base apart. V is cut by 5 bases and J by 1 base, and the space between the germline ends is 14 bases. There are 15 amino acids in the CDR3, from cysteine to phenylalanine inclusive. Of the read, only the CDR3 DNA is kept; its 45 bases are in frame from base 1. Reading the germline V gene gives CDR1 SGHTA and CDR2 FQGTGA. These data originate in a study of shared clonotypes between healthy human individuals (dated by TCRdb to 2020 to 2021). As for the study more broadly: Three men and two women, aged 18 to 49 years, made up the cohort. For each donor, CD4 naive and CD4 memory were each run on three plates, CD8 naive on two plates, and CD8 memory on one plate. To estimate repertoire size and how much clonotype sharing occurs between individuals, the study deeply sequenced the blood TCR repertoires of about five healthy adults. Libraries were prepared and TCR repertoires were sequenced by different laboratories using diverse techniques, in order to increase sequencing depth and limit assay-specific biases. Per donor, leukapheresis produced somewhere between about 0.85 and 8.9 billion PBMCs.

What the research found in general, with its limitations: Because the study included only a small number of donors, the genetic and exposure-history diversity represented was limited. Pairwise subsampling led to the expectation that sequencing depth would affect the degree of clonotype sharing among donors. Sharing across several donors was observed for approximately 4.6% of naive CD4, under 4% of naive CD8, about 2.3% of memory CD4, and around 0.42% of memory CD8 clonotypes. Sampling was limited to blood, and TCR repertoires in tissue likely differ from TCR repertoires in blood. Rarefaction of sorted-subset datasets indicated incomplete sequencing despite the large sequencing depth. Naive subsets generally had larger estimated clonotype richness than memory subsets. Compared with non-shared clonotypes, clonotypes shared by all four sorted-subset donors had higher generation probabilities.

For the CD8 naive samples, CD45RO-negative cells were positively selected for CCR7, yielding a CD45RA+CCR7+ population from which TemRA cells were excluded. Healthy HIV-negative adults with no recently reported acute infections or vaccinations were included as donors. Every donor was a Caucasian adult residing in Nashville, Tennessee, USA. After blood collection by leukapheresis, PBMCs were isolated using Ficoll-Histopaque density gradient centrifugation and then cryopreserved in the vapor phase of liquid nitrogen. Purity and quantity of every magnetically sorted T cell population were checked by analytical flow cytometry. Genomic DNA was isolated from every sorted fraction and measured by UV absorbance on a Nanodrop 2000c. Using the deep immunoSEQ assay, multiplex PCR amplified TCR CDR3 regions from genomic DNA. Extracted genomic DNA from each cell subset was spread evenly across all wells of several immunoSEQ 96-well plates, with each plate serving as a replicate. For sorted subsets, around 200 ng genomic DNA, equal to tens of thousands of T cell genomes, was loaded into each replicate PCR. Purified libraries were quantified with a Qubit 3.0 fluorometer, sized on a Bioanalyzer 2100, and re-quantified with the KAPA Library Quantification kit. Every immunoSEQ 96-well plate was sequenced on a separate single-read 150-cycle Illumina NextSeq 550 flow cell. Per the source publication's procedure: The immunoSEQ output contained only junctional sequences without quality scores, so filtering could not match that applied to full-length reads. To assign V/J genes and CDR3, sequences were annotated using PyIR, a Python wrapper for IgBLAST v1.9, with IMGT germline references. Reads were removed for weak V/J assignments (E-value above 1e-6), missing CDR3, stop codons, out-of-frame junctions, or ambiguous translated residues. A V3J clonotype was defined by an identical inferred V gene, J gene, and CDR3 amino acid sequence. To compute the percentage overlap between repertoires, the number of shared unique clonotypes was divided by the size of the smaller repertoire. Three approaches were used to assess repertoire richness: RTK rarefaction, the Chao1 estimator, and Recon v2.1 estimates of unobserved clonotypes. Generation probabilities were computed with OLGA for all TCRbeta clonotypes obtained by the gDNA method from several donors. Imported from immuneACCESS, the table was reduced by TCRdb to in-frame sequences with V and J called. These copies leave out some clones; in studies compared against another copy, an unresolved V gene accounts for under half, and the cause of the remainder is not known. The V and J calls and clone size come from that table; D and trimming were worked out from the DNA. Across this sample there are 550,000 to 750,000 clones, with around 92% seen only once. The top ten hold approximately 24% of the sample.

This receptor was identified in a man aged 25-45 years in good health. The chain is encoded by TRBV7-3 joined to TRBJ1-1, with the identity of the D gene unclear. Material for sequencing was naive CD8+ T cells sorted from blood. What the cell subset or site label conveys for this sample: CD45RA+CCR7+. The CDR3 protein: CASSPRHSQNTEAFF. At the DNA level, the sequence is TGTGCCAGCAGCCCTCGACACAGCCAGAACACTGAAGCTTTCTTT.